The clone carrying this T cell receptor (beta chain) was picked up a small number of times. Using its own MiXCR run on the RT-PCR reads, TCRdb lists one record per CDR3 protein. The sample includes approximately 720,000 distinct CDR3 sequences, about 14% of them seen just once. The CDR3 consists of 15 residues. Germline-derived CDR1 and CDR2 are SGHTA and FQGNSA. V lost 1 base, J lost 5 bases, and 4 bases stayed unmatched. This sequence joins TRBV7-2 and TRBJ2-5; 10 bases agree with TRBD2. The sample comprised memory CD4+ T cells from blood. The TCR sequence derives from a female donor in good health, serving as a healthy control. CDR3 loop: CASSLEAGGGETQYF. The CDR3 DNA sequence: TGTGCCAGCAGCTTAGAAGCGGGAGGGGGGGAGACCCAGTACTTC. Looking up the rest from reference TRBV7-2 and TRBJ2-5 gives the full variable domain: GAGVSQSPSNKVTEKGKDVELRCDPISGHTALYWYRQSLGQGLEFLIYFQGNSAPDKSGLPSDRFSAERTGGSVSTLTIQRTQQEDSAVYLCASSLEAGGGETQYFGPGTRLLVL.